The rows below give T cell receptor beta chains drawn from one sample of a study of blood T cells in healthy people across ages. TCRdb itself ran the 5' RACE reads through MiXCR, one entry per CDR3 protein. The sample includes roughly 900,000 distinct CDR3 sequences, about 30% seen only once; the top ten take roughly 17%. Sequencing was done on a sample of blood. The receptors were gathered from a woman aged 80 or over in good health. Both conserved end residues are trimmed from each CDR3. The order of the fields is CDR3 length, V gene, J gene, CDR3 protein.

CDR3 length: 12
V gene: TRBV27
J gene: TRBJ1-1
CDR3 protein: ASSFNGPNTEAF

CDR3 length: 12
V gene: TRBV9
J gene: TRBJ1-2
CDR3 protein: ASSVGDRNYGYT

CDR3 length: 14
V gene: TRBV27
J gene: TRBJ2-2
CDR3 protein: ASSLKRGSNTGELF

CDR3 length: 12
V gene: TRBV6-6
J gene: TRBJ2-2
CDR3 protein: ASSLNEFTGELL

CDR3 length: 12
V gene: TRBV6-2/TRBV6-3
J gene: TRBJ2-7
CDR3 protein: ASSYSRTPYEQY

CDR3 length: 12
V gene: TRBV6-6
J gene: TRBJ1-4
CDR3 protein: ASSYGQPNEKLF

CDR3 length: 14
V gene: TRBV21-1
J gene: TRBJ2-3
CDR3 protein: ASRGVYCKCGDTQY

CDR3 length: 15
V gene: TRBV12-3/TRBV12-4
J gene: TRBJ2-1
CDR3 protein: ASSLDLGGGARNEQF

CDR3 length: 12
V gene: TRBV6-2/TRBV6-3
J gene: TRBJ2-5
CDR3 protein: ASSYTRGRETQY

CDR3 length: 12
V gene: TRBV4-3
J gene: TRBJ1-2
CDR3 protein: ASSQEVRNRGYT

CDR3 length: 12
V gene: TRBV12-3/TRBV12-4
J gene: TRBJ2-3
CDR3 protein: ASSSGGGTDTQY

CDR3 length: 14
V gene: TRBV7-8
J gene: TRBJ2-7
CDR3 protein: ASSFYDPASPYEQY

CDR3 length: 10
V gene: TRBV18
J gene: -
CDR3 protein: ASSLGQGEQY

CDR3 length: 12
V gene: TRBV7-2
J gene: TRBJ2-5
CDR3 protein: ASNTRSGQETQY

CDR3 length: 14
V gene: TRBV29-1
J gene: TRBJ2-3
CDR3 protein: SVEPIRDRVWDTQY

CDR3 length: 12
V gene: TRBV12-3/TRBV12-4
J gene: TRBJ1-6
CDR3 protein: ASSYRGSGSPLH

CDR3 length: 14
V gene: TRBV6-1
J gene: TRBJ2-1
CDR3 protein: ASSELGGLLYNEQF

CDR3 length: 11
V gene: TRBV5-1
J gene: TRBJ1-6
CDR3 protein: ADSLRDNSPLH

CDR3 length: 11
V gene: TRBV7-2
J gene: TRBJ1-1
CDR3 protein: ASSRQGQTEAF

CDR3 length: 11
V gene: TRBV20-1
J gene: TRBJ2-5
CDR3 protein: SQAGAKQETQY

CDR3 length: 14
V gene: TRBV5-1
J gene: TRBJ2-3
CDR3 protein: ASGLDLGGPTDTQY

CDR3 length: 12
V gene: TRBV7-2
J gene: -
CDR3 protein: ASSLDGQPETQY

CDR3 length: 9
V gene: TRBV7-9
J gene: TRBJ1-2
CDR3 protein: ASSSSYGYT

CDR3 length: 12
V gene: TRBV12-3/TRBV12-4
J gene: TRBJ1-1
CDR3 protein: ASRLDSANTEAF

CDR3 length: 12
V gene: TRBV6-5
J gene: TRBJ2-7
CDR3 protein: ASTRGQGVYEQY

CDR3 length: 13
V gene: TRBV3-1
J gene: TRBJ2-2
CDR3 protein: ASSQVTGATGELF

CDR3 length: 11
V gene: TRBV7-2
J gene: TRBJ2-3
CDR3 protein: ASSSRGTDTQY

CDR3 length: 14
V gene: TRBV6-2/TRBV6-3
J gene: TRBJ2-3
CDR3 protein: ASSYRLASYADTQY

CDR3 length: 12
V gene: TRBV9
J gene: TRBJ1-2
CDR3 protein: ASSVGVRSYGYT

CDR3 length: 15
V gene: TRBV5-1
J gene: TRBJ2-6
CDR3 protein: ASSRPGTGVGANVLT

CDR3 length: 12
V gene: TRBV7-2
J gene: TRBJ1-2
CDR3 protein: ASSFLSPFYGYT

CDR3 length: 10
V gene: TRBV29-1
J gene: TRBJ1-5
CDR3 protein: SVGDNNQPQH

CDR3 length: 11
V gene: TRBV7-9
J gene: -
CDR3 protein: ASSFEFTYEQY

CDR3 length: 14
V gene: TRBV7-2
J gene: TRBJ1-5
CDR3 protein: ASSLITGATNQPQH

CDR3 length: 13
V gene: TRBV7-2
J gene: TRBJ2-2
CDR3 protein: ASSSTGQGPRGLF

CDR3 length: 12
V gene: TRBV2
J gene: TRBJ1-5
CDR3 protein: ASSTGTGTQPQH

CDR3 length: 12
V gene: TRBV5-1
J gene: TRBJ1-2
CDR3 protein: ASSLATLQVGYT

CDR3 length: 13
V gene: TRBV5-5
J gene: TRBJ2-2
CDR3 protein: ASSLTLGDTGELF

CDR3 length: 11
V gene: TRBV20-1
J gene: TRBJ1-5
CDR3 protein: SARQGANQPQH

CDR3 length: 11
V gene: TRBV20-1
J gene: TRBJ1-5
CDR3 protein: SAPGNSNQPQH

CDR3 length: 15
V gene: TRBV6-2/TRBV6-3
J gene: TRBJ1-6
CDR3 protein: ASSYFLRRRDNSPLH

CDR3 length: 12
V gene: TRBV4-3
J gene: TRBJ2-7
CDR3 protein: ASSQELTGDEQY

CDR3 length: 11
V gene: TRBV3-1
J gene: TRBJ2-3
CDR3 protein: ASSQEGSGTQY

CDR3 length: 16
V gene: TRBV28
J gene: -
CDR3 protein: AGTLGRQGKRIGYEQY

CDR3 length: 11
V gene: TRBV3-1
J gene: TRBJ2-7
CDR3 protein: ASSQESTYEQY

CDR3 length: 14
V gene: TRBV29-1
J gene: TRBJ2-3
CDR3 protein: SVAGGGSGFTDTQY

CDR3 length: 13
V gene: TRBV20-1
J gene: TRBJ2-3
CDR3 protein: SARVSGVLTDTQY

CDR3 length: 14
V gene: TRBV12-3/TRBV12-4
J gene: -
CDR3 protein: ASSLPSASGGYEQY

CDR3 length: 12
V gene: TRBV12-3/TRBV12-4
J gene: TRBJ2-5
CDR3 protein: ASSFSGVRETQY

CDR3 length: 11
V gene: TRBV10-3
J gene: TRBJ2-5
CDR3 protein: AISGVGGETQY

CDR3 length: 13
V gene: TRBV7-6
J gene: TRBJ2-7
CDR3 protein: ASSSDRGETAEQY

CDR3 length: 13
V gene: TRBV18
J gene: TRBJ2-7
CDR3 protein: ASSPGQGPSYEQY

CDR3 length: 12
V gene: TRBV6-1
J gene: TRBJ2-7
CDR3 protein: ASSPERFSYEQY

CDR3 length: 13
V gene: TRBV6-5
J gene: TRBJ2-5
CDR3 protein: ASSLTGGPRETQY

CDR3 length: 14
V gene: TRBV15
J gene: TRBJ2-1
CDR3 protein: ATSRDLSGSYNEQF